This TCR beta chain stems from a study of control samples from healthy donors and cancer patients. Profiled with immunoSEQ multiplex PCR; TCRdb holds only in-frame clones, not every one. The profile shows about 130,000 clones, about 95% of them singletons. The junction had 4 bases not matched to a gene; V was cut back by 3 bases and J by 3 bases. This CDR3 has 15 amino acids. The germline V gene encodes CDR1 SGHTA and CDR2 FQGNSA. Sequenced material: blood. This sequence originates from a man in his thirties or forties in good health. The V and J genes are TRBV7-2 and TRBJ2-5; the match to TRBD1 covers 10 bases. CDR3 sequence: CASSFSGQGEETQYF. CDR3 DNA: TGTGCCAGCAGCTTCTCAGGACAGGGGGAAGAGACCCAGTACTTC.